The 15 T cell receptor beta chains below come from one sample, sequenced in a study of blood T cell repertoires in COVID-19. Sequenced by immunoSEQ multiplex PCR; TCRdb stores in-frame clones only, minus some. The sample holds 450,000 or so clones; roughly 89% are singletons and the top ten take 0.7% to 1%. Sequences were obtained from peripheral blood. These receptors were obtained from a man younger than 35 with COVID-19, enrolled during active disease.

The V gene is TRBV5-1, the J gene TRBJ1-6; D is unresolved. The germline V gene has CDR1 SGHRS and CDR2 YFSETQ. The CDR3 consists of 12 residues. V lost 0 bases to trimming and J lost 15 bases, with 10 bases between them. CDR3 residues: CASSLGGYGLHF. The CDR3, as DNA: TGCGCCAGCAGCTTGGGCGGGTATGGCCTCCACTTT.

This chain links TRBV21-1 with TRBJ1-5; the tabulated D call, TRBD1, remains unverified against the DNA. TRBV21-1 is marked as a pseudogene. This CDR3 has 15 amino acids. The CDR3 bases are TGTGCCAGTATTACAGGGTCCCATAGCAATCAGCCCCAGCATTTT. It is translated as CASITGSHSNQPQHF.

The chain couples TRBV24-1 to TRBJ2-1; the match to TRBD2 covers 10 bases. Germline V lookup: CDR1 KGHDR, CDR2 SFDVKD. After removal of 3 bases from V and 0 bases from J, the junction contained 13 bases not matched to a gene. The CDR3 has 20 residues. Here the CDR3 DNA reads TGTGCCACCAGTGATAAAGCGGGAGGGCTCCCCCAAAGCTCCTACAATGAGCAGTTCTTC. Protein sequence: CATSDKAGGLPQSSYNEQFF.

This chain links TRBV10-2 with TRBJ2-2; 14 bases fit TRBD2. Per germline, CDR1 WSHSY and CDR2 SAAADI. CDR3 size: 18 residues. The trim removed 4 bases at V and 3 bases at J, leaving 7 bases unmatched. Here the CDR3 reads CASSGVTSGRAYTGELFF. In DNA form, the CDR3 reads TGCGCCAGCAGTGGCGTGACTAGCGGGAGGGCCTACACCGGGGAGCTGTTTTTT.

The rearrangement uses TRBV6-5 and TRBJ2-7, with 7 bases identical to TRBD1. This CDR3 has 14 residues. Germline V gene lookup returns CDR1 MNHEY and CDR2 SVGAGI. V was clipped by 7 bases and J by 5 bases; unmatched bases: 11. The CDR3 protein is CASTKTGAGNEQYF. DNA for the CDR3: TGTGCCAGCACCAAAACAGGGGCAGGAAACGAGCAGTACTTC.

The chain uses TRBV5-1 and TRBJ1-5; no clear D. This CDR3 is built from 15 residues. Germline V CDR1 and CDR2: SGHRS, YFSETQ. V shed 4 bases and J shed 5 bases, with 16 bases lying between them. The CDR3 DNA sequence: TGCGCCAGCAGCCCCTCGGTAGGGAGCGATCAGCCCCAGCATTTT. Translating it yields CASSPSVGSDQPQHF.

This clone was recorded only once. The V call is TRBV14, the J call TRBJ2-7, with a possible D match to TRBD1 (6 bases). The germline V gene encodes CDR1 SGHDN and CDR2 FVKESK. Trimming removed 3 bases at V and 6 bases at J, with 12 bases between. The CDR3 contains 13 residues. In DNA form, the CDR3 reads TGTGCCAGCAGCCAGGGCCCCAGGGGCGAGCAGTACTTC. Its translation is CASSQGPRGEQYF.

The rearrangement joins TRBV2 to TRBJ2-7, with D possibly being TRBD1 (5 bases). The CDR3 length is 14 residues. V lost 7 bases to trimming and J lost 4 bases, with 17 bases between them. Germline V gives CDR1 SNHLY, CDR2 FYNNEI. CDR3 DNA: TGTGCCAGCAACGCCCGGCTGGGGCTATACGAGCAGTACTTC. Amino acids: CASNARLGLYEQYF.

This clone was found once. This CDR3 is CASSPWTGEEQYF. The CDR3 region has the DNA TGTGCCAGCAGCCCATGGACAGGGGAAGAGCAGTACTTC. This rearrangement joins TRBV7-8 to TRBJ2-7; 9 bases are shared with TRBD1. Losses at the gene ends were 5 bases for V and 7 bases for J; bases not matched to a gene: 6. Germline V gene sequence: CDR1 SGHVS, CDR2 FQNEAQ. This CDR3 region has 13 residues. The full variable domain, completed using reference TRBV7-8 and TRBJ2-7, is GAGVSQSPRYKVAKRGQDVALRCDPISGHVSLFWYQQALGQGPEFLTYFQNEAQLDKSGLPSDRFFAERPEGSVSTLKIQRTQQEDSAVYLCASSPWTGEEQYFGPGTRLTVT.

V usage is TRBV30 and J usage is TRBJ2-5, with D possibly matching TRBD2 (5 bases). The ends were cut back, 0 bases at V and 5 bases at J, with 10 bases in the middle. The CDR3 has 13 amino acids. The germline gives CDR1 GTSNPN, CDR2 SVGIG (reference sequence). The CDR3 loop reads CAWSVGRRETQYF. Written as DNA, the CDR3 is TGTGCCTGGAGTGTTGGCAGGAGGGAGACCCAGTACTTC.

This chain uses TRBV19 with TRBJ2-6; possible D gene TRBD2, 5 bases. CDR1 is LNHDA and CDR2 is SQIVND in the germline V gene (reference sequence). V shed 3 bases and J shed 2 bases, with 11 bases lying between them. This CDR3 contains 16 residues. The CDR3 DNA sequence: TGTGCCAGTAGTATCCGCTCCGGGGCTGGGGCCAACGTCCTGACTTTC. Its protein product is CASSIRSGAGANVLTF.

The chain carries TRBV20-1 and TRBJ2-7; the match to TRBD1 covers 8 bases. Looked up from germline, CDR1 is DFQATT and CDR2 is SNEGSKA (reference sequence). J gave up 2 bases and V 3 bases, and 9 bases lay outside the gene matches. This CDR3 is 15 amino acids long. The CDR3 region has the DNA TGCAGTGCTAGTGACCGGGACAGGTCAACCTACGAGCAGTACTTC. Translated: CSASDRDRSTYEQYF.

The rearrangement links TRBV2 to TRBJ2-5, with TRBD1 matching 12 bases. With V trimmed by 5 bases and J by 5 bases, 3 bases remained unmatched. The CDR3 is made up of 14 amino acids. Germline V gives CDR1 SNHLY, CDR2 FYNNEI. CDR3 in DNA: TGTGCCAGCAGTCGGGACAGGGGGCGTGAGACCCAGTACTTC. The encoded protein is CASSRDRGRETQYF.

This clone occurred a few times. The rearrangement joins TRBV10-1 to TRBJ2-7; 7 bases are shared with TRBD1. Trimming took 1 base from V and 3 from J; bases not matched to a gene: 9. This CDR3 comprises 16 residues. Germline V gene data show CDR1 as WNHNN and CDR2 as SYGVQD (reference sequence). CDR3 in amino acids: CASSEFSQGSFYEQYF. Here the CDR3 DNA reads TGCGCCAGCAGTGAGTTTTCACAGGGGAGCTTCTACGAGCAGTACTTC.

J is TRBJ1-4 and V is TRBV25-1; D gene uncertain. The V gene's germline CDR1 is MGHDK and CDR2 SYGVNS. Trimming shortened V by 3 bases and J by 2 bases, and 10 bases separated the two germline ends. The CDR3 sequence is 15 residues long. Written as DNA, the CDR3 is TGTGCCAGCAGTGAGGAGGGCGGGACTAATGAAAAACTGTTTTTT. This sequence encodes CASSEEGGTNEKLFF. The variable domain in full, completed from reference TRBV25-1 and TRBJ1-4, reads EADIYQTPRYLVIGTGKKITLECSQTMGHDKMYWYQQDPGMELHLIHYSYGVNSTEKGDLSSESTVSRIRTEHFPLTLESARPSHTSQYLCASSEEGGTNEKLFFGSGTQLSVL.